This T cell receptor (beta chain) was captured in a study of shared clonotypes between healthy human individuals. Generated by immunoSEQ multiplex PCR, the TCRdb table keeps only in-frame clones and is missing some. Here the sample spans 780,000 or so clones, around 77% being singletons. Study-level findings and limits: The small donor group covered limited genetic and exposure diversity. The researchers took only blood, and tissue repertoires probably look different.

HIV-negative, healthy adults without recent acute infections or vaccinations were the donors. As regards this clone: Its antigen is still unknown.

What was sequenced was memory CD4+ T cells sorted from blood. Subset reported: CD45RA-negative fraction. The clonotype was recovered from a woman aged 25 to 39 in good health.

The CDR3 coding sequence is TGCGCCAGCGCTAAGGGACAGGGAGGTTCGGATACGCAGTATTTT. It specifies CASAKGQGGSDTQYF. The V gene is TRBV5-1, the J gene TRBJ2-3, with 9 bases identical to TRBD1. The CDR3 length is 15 residues. The V and J ends lost 7 bases and 6 bases, in that order; junction bases with no gene match: 12. Germline values: CDR1 SGHRS, CDR2 YFSETQ. The whole variable domain, remainder taken from reference TRBV5-1 and TRBJ2-3, is KAGVTQTPRYLIKTRGQQVTLSCSPISGHRSVSWYQQTPGQGLQFLFEYFSETQRNKGNFPGRFSGRQFSNSRSEMNVSTLELGDSALYLCASAKGQGGSDTQYFGPGTRLTVL.